This T cell receptor beta chain was captured by sequencing in a study of T cells after yellow fever vaccination. The ends lost 0 bases at V and 1 base at J; junction bases unmatched: 2. This CDR3 comprises 16 residues. The V gene's germline CDR1 is WNHNN and CDR2 SYGVQD (reference sequence). This clonotype has more than one count but fewer than ten. TCRdb independently ran MiXCR on the 5' RACE reads; one entry per CDR3 protein. The sample shows 200,000 to 250,000 distinct CDR3 sequences, about 3% of them seen only once. The sequence came from a man between 18 and 29 years old who received the YFV17D yellow fever vaccine. The V and J genes are TRBV10-1 and TRBJ2-3; 9 nucleotides agree with TRBD2. The source was CD4+ T cells sorted from PBMCs, collected 10 days after the yellow fever booster vaccination. The CDR3 is CASSESIAGGTDTQYF. CDR3 coding DNA: TGCGCCAGCAGTGAGTCGATAGCGGGGGGCACAGATACGCAGTATTTT.